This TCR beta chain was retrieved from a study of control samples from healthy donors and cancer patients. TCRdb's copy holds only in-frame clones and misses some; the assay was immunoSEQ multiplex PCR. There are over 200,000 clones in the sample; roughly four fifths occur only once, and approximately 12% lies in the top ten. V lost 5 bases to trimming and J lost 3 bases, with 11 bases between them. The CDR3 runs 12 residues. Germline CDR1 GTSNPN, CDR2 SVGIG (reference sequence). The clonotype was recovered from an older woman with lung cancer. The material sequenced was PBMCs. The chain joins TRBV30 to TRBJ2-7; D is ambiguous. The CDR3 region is CAWCAVCYEQYF. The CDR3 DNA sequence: TGTGCCTGGTGTGCAGTCTGCTACGAGCAGTACTTC. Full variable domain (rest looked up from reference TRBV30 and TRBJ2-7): SQTIHQWPATLVQPVGSPLSLECTVEGTSNPNLYWYRQAAGRGLQLLFYSVGIGQISSEVPQNLSASRPQDRQFILSSKKLLLSDSGFYLCAWCAVCYEQYFGPGTRLTVT.